This TCR beta chain was captured by sequencing in a study of shared clonotypes between healthy human individuals. The wider study: Used for every donor were three CD4 naive, three CD4 memory, two CD8 naive and one CD8 memory plate. Overall study results and limits: Generation of non-shared clonotypes was less probable than generation of clonotypes shared by all four donors.

Method: immunoSEQ multiplex PCR; TCRdb's copy keeps in-frame clones and lacks some. The top ten hold roughly 22% of the sample, which has almost 700,000 clones, under 95% seen once. Germline CDR1 MNHNY, CDR2 SVGAGI (reference sequence). The V segment lost 5 bases and the J segment 5 bases; nucleotides outside the gene matches: 4. The CDR3 is 14 residues long. Comment on this clone: As yet, its antigen is unknown. A much larger clone lies one base from this, so it may be a read error.

Naive-designated CD8 cells lacked CD45RO, were positively enriched for CCR7, and omitted terminally differentiated effector memory CD45RA+ cells. The rearrangement joins TRBV6-6 to TRBJ2-7; TRBD1 agrees at 12 bases. Input material: naive CD8+ T cells sorted from blood. This TCR was sampled from a man aged 25 to 45 in good health. The CDR3 reads CASSPGTGGHEQYF. The CDR3 DNA follows: TGTGCCAGCAGTCCCGGGACAGGGGGCCACGAGCAGTACTTC.